Presented here are 14 T cell receptor beta chains from one specimen sequenced in a study of spatial heterogeneity in lung cancer. TCRdb re-called the 5' RACE reads through MiXCR, storing one row per CDR3 protein. The table has about 52,000 distinct CDR3 sequences, 7.4% seen once. Sample time point: blood at routine non-recurrence follow-up after resection. Unsorted whole RNA of tumor, nontumor lung or frozen PBMC was sequenced. The specimen comprised PBMCs, sampled at follow-up. The receptors come from a female donor with early-stage non-small cell lung cancer.

This clonotype was counted at least ten times. The CDR3 sequence is CASSTGGNQPQHF. The CDR3 coding sequence is TGTGCCAGCAGCACAGGGGGCAATCAGCCCCAGCATTTT. The chain is built from TRBV9 and TRBJ1-5; TRBD1 matches 7 bases. The germline V gene encodes CDR1 SGDLS and CDR2 YYNGEE. The CDR3 consists of 13 residues. Trimming took 4 bases from V and 2 from J; bases not matched to a gene: 0.

The sample holds many counts of this clonotype. The chain joins TRBV12-3 or TRBV12-4 to TRBJ2-2, with 9 bases identical to TRBD1. Losses at the gene ends were 2 bases for V and 5 bases for J; bases not matched to a gene: 6. The CDR3 is 16 amino acids. For the CDR3, the DNA is TGTGCCAGCAGTTTAAGCGACAGGGGGTATACCGGGGAGCTGTTTTTT. Its protein is CASSLSDRGYTGELFF.

This clonotype was seen repeatedly, ten times or more. The V call is TRBV15, the J call TRBJ2-3; D ambiguous. Germline V gene data show CDR1 as LNHNV and CDR2 as YYDKDF (reference sequence). Deletions cut 4 bases from V and 1 base from J, with 9 bases between. The CDR3 has 14 amino acids. The CDR3 nucleotides are TGTGCCACCAGCAATCGGACGGGCACAGATACGCAGTATTTT. Protein product: CATSNRTGTDTQYF.

There are a few counts of this clonotype. The J gene is TRBJ2-1, the V gene TRBV6-2 or TRBV6-3; TRBD2 aligns across 10 bases. Germline V lookup: CDR1 MNHEY, CDR2 SVGEGT. There are 17 residues in the CDR3. V was pared by 2 bases and J by 4 bases, with 8 bases of the junction left unmatched. The CDR3 region is CASSYGMVAGGYNEQFF. In DNA, the CDR3 is TGTGCCAGCAGTTACGGTATGGTAGCGGGGGGATACAATGAGCAGTTCTTC.

This chain uses TRBV12-3 or TRBV12-4 with TRBJ1-1; unclear D gene. V dropped 7 bases and J dropped 10 bases, with 13 bases sitting between them. This CDR3 region has 11 residues. The CDR3 coding sequence is TGTGCCAGCACCTTGGAGTTCGGAGCTTTCTTT. This translates into CASTLEFGAFF.

This sequence joins TRBV5-1 and TRBJ2-2; tentative D call: TRBD2 (5 bases). Germline assignment: CDR1 SGHRS and CDR2 YFSETQ. This CDR3 spans 14 amino acids. V was pared by 2 bases and J by 1 base, with 6 bases between. The CDR3 is CASSFRENTGELFF. The CDR3 DNA follows: TGCGCCAGCAGCTTCCGGGAGAACACCGGGGAGCTGTTTTTT.

This clonotype was counted between two and nine times. The rearrangement joins TRBV7-9 to TRBJ2-3; unclear D gene. Germline V gives CDR1 SEHNR, CDR2 FQNEAQ (reference sequence). V lost 4 bases and J lost 2, with 10 bases in between. The CDR3 has 14 amino acids. The CDR3 sequence: CASSSARNTDTQYF. DNA of the CDR3: TGTGCCAGCAGCTCGGCAAGAAACACAGATACGCAGTATTTT.

In this sample, this clonotype turned up many times. This chain uses TRBV28 with TRBJ1-3; D is possibly TRBD1 (5 bases). Germline lookup yields CDR1 MDHEN and CDR2 SYDVKM. CDR3 length: 16 amino acids. Trimming shortened V by 6 bases and J by 0 bases, and 15 bases separated the two germline ends. CDR3 protein: CASSPLDSRSGNTIYF. The CDR3 DNA sequence: TGTGCCAGCAGCCCACTCGACAGCCGCTCTGGAAACACCATATATTTT.

The V gene is TRBV5-1, the J gene TRBJ2-5; D may be TRBD1 or TRBD2 (6 bases each). V dropped 10 bases and J dropped 1 base, with 17 bases sitting between them. Germline-derived CDR1 and CDR2 are SGHRS and YFSETQ. The CDR3 runs 14 residues. CDR3 sequence (DNA): TGCGCCTCCCAGTTGGGGGGCCTCCAAGAGACCCAGTACTTC. It specifies CASQLGGLQETQYF.

CDR3 loop: CASSSQPGRATNEKLFF. CDR3 in DNA: TGTGCCAGCAGCTCACAACCGGGGAGAGCAACTAATGAAAAACTGTTTTTT. The chain is built from TRBV7-2 and TRBJ1-4; D is uncertain. Germline lookup yields CDR1 SGHTA and CDR2 FQGNSA. V was clipped by 4 bases and J by 0 bases, with 15 bases between them. The CDR3 is 17 residues long. Combining the CDR3 with reference TRBV7-2 and TRBJ1-4 gives the whole variable domain GAGVSQSPSNKVTEKGKDVELRCDPISGHTALYWYRQSLGQGLEFLIYFQGNSAPDKSGLPSDRFSAERTGGSVSTLTIQRTQQEDSAVYLCASSSQPGRATNEKLFFGSGTQLSVL.

The gene calls are TRBV18 and TRBJ2-1; TRBD2 is a possible D gene (5 bases). Trimming cost V 2 bases and J 3 bases, with 11 bases left between them. This CDR3 has 15 residues. The germline V gene encodes CDR1 KGHSH and CDR2 LQKENI. CDR3 sequence reads: CASSPSGRDYNEQFF. CDR3 DNA sequence: TGTGCCAGCTCACCAAGCGGACGGGACTACAATGAGCAGTTCTTC. The whole variable domain, filled in from reference TRBV18 and TRBJ2-1, reads NAGVMQNPRHLVRRRGQEARLRCSPMKGHSHVYWYRQLPEEGLKFMVYLQKENIIDESGMPKERFSAEFPKEGPSILRIQQVVRGDSAAYFCASSPSGRDYNEQFFGPGTRLTVL.

This clonotype was seen at least ten times. This chain uses TRBV7-9 with TRBJ1-1, with D hard to call. Germline V gene sequence: CDR1 SEHNR, CDR2 FQNEAQ (reference sequence). CDR3 length: 13 amino acids. Trimming left V 1 base short and J 1 base short, with 4 bases between. The CDR3 spells CASSLVGNTEAFF. The CDR3 nucleotides read TGTGCCAGCAGCTTAGTAGGGAACACTGAAGCTTTCTTT.

At least ten counts were recorded for this clonotype. A junction boundary mismatches the germline segment, possibly from a read error. The J gene is TRBJ2-5, the V gene TRBV7-7; D gene unclear. Germline CDR1 SSHAT, CDR2 FNYEAQ (reference sequence). This CDR3 has 15 amino acids. This CDR3 reads CASSRSEMAGETQYF. CDR3 in DNA: TGTGCTAGCAGCCGGAGCGAGATGGCCGGGGAGACCCAGTACTTC.

This clonotype was observed at least ten times. The genes are TRBV12-3 or TRBV12-4 and TRBJ2-4; either TRBD1 or TRBD2 may supply D (7 bases each). V shed 6 bases and J shed 0 bases, with 18 bases lying between them. The length of the CDR3 is 17 residues. CDR3 coding DNA: TGTGCCAGCAGCTGGGAGGGACAGCTACTAGCCAAAAACATTCAGTACTTC. Protein: CASSWEGQLLAKNIQYF.